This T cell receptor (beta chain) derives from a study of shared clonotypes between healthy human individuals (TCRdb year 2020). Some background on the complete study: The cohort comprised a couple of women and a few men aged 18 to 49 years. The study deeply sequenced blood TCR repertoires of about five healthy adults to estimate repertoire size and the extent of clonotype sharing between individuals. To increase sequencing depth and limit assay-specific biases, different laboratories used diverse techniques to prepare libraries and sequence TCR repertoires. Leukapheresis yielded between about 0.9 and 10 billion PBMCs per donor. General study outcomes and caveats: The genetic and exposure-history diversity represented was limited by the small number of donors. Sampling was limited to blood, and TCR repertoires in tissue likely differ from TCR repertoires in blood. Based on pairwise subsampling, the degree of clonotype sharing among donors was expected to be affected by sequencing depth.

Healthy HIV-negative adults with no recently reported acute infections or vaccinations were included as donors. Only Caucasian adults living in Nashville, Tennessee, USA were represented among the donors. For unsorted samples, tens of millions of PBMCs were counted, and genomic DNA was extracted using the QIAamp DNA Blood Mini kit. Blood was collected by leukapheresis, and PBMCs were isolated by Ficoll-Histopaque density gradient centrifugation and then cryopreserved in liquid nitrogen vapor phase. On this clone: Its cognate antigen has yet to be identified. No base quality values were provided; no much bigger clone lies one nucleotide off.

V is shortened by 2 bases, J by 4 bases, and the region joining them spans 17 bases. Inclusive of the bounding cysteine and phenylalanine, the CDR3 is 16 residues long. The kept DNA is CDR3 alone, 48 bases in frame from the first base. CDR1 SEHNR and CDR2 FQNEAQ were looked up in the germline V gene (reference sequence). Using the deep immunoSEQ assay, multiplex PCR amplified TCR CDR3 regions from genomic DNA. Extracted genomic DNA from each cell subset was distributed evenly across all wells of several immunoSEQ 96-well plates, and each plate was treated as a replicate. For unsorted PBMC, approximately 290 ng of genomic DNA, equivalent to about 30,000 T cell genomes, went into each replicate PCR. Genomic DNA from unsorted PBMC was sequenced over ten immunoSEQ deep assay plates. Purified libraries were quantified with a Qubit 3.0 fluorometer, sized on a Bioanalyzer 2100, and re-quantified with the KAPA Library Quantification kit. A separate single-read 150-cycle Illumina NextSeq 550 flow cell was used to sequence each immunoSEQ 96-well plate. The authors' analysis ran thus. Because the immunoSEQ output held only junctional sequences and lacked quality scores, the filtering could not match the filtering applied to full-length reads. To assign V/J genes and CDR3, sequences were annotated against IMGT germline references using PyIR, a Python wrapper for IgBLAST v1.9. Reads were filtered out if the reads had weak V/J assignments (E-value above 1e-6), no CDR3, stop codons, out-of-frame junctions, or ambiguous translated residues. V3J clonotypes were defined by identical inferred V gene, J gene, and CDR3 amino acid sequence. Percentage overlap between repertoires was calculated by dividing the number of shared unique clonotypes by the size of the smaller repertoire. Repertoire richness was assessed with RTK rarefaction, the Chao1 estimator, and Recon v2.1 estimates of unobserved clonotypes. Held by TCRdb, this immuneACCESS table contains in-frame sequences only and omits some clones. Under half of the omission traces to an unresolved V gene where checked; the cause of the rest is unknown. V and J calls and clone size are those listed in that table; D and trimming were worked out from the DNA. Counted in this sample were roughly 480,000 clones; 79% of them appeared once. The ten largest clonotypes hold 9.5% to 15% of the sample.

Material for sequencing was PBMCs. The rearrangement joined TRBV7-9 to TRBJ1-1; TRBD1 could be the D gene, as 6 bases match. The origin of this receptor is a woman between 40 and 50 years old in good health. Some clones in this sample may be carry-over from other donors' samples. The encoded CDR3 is CASSLTRGPLFTEAFF. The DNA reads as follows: TGTGCCAGCAGCTTAACCCGGGGGCCGTTGTTCACTGAAGCTTTCTTT. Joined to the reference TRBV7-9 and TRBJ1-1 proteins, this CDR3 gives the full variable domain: DTGVSQNPRHKITKRGQNVTFRCDPISEHNRLYWYRQTLGQGPEFLTYFQNEAQLEKSRLLSDRFSAERPKGSFSTLEIQRTEQGDSAMYLCASSLTRGPLFTEAFFGQGTRLTVV.